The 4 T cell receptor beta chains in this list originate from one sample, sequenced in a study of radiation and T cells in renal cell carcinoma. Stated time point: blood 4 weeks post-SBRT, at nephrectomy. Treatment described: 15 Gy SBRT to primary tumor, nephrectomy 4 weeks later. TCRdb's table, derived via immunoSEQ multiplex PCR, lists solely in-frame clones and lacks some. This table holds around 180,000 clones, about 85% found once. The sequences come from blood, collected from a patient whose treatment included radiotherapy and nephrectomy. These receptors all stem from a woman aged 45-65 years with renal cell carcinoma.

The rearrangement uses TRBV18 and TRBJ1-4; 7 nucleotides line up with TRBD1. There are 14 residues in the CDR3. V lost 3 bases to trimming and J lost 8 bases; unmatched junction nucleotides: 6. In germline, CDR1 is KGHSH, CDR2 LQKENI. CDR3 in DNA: TGTGCCAGCTCACCCCTCGGGACAGCCGAAAAACTGTTTTTT. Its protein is CASSPLGTAEKLFF.

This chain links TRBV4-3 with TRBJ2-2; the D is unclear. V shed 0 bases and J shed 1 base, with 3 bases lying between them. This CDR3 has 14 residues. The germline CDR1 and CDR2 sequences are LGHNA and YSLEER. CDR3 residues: CASSQELNTGELFF. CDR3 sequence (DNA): TGCGCCAGCAGCCAAGAGCTGAACACCGGGGAGCTGTTTTTT.

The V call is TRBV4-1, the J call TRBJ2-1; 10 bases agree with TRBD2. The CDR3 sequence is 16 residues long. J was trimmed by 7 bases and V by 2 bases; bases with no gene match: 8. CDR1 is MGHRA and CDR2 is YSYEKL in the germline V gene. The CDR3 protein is CASSQPTSGVRNEQFF. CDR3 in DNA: TGCGCCAGCAGCCAACCTACTAGCGGGGTGAGAAATGAGCAGTTCTTC.

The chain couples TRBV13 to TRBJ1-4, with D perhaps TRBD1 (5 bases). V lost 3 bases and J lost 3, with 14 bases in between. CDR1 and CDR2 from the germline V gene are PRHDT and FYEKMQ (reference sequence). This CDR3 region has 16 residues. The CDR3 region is CASSFRRRGSNEKLFF. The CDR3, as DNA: TGTGCCAGCAGCTTTCGTAGGAGGGGATCTAATGAAAAACTGTTTTTT.